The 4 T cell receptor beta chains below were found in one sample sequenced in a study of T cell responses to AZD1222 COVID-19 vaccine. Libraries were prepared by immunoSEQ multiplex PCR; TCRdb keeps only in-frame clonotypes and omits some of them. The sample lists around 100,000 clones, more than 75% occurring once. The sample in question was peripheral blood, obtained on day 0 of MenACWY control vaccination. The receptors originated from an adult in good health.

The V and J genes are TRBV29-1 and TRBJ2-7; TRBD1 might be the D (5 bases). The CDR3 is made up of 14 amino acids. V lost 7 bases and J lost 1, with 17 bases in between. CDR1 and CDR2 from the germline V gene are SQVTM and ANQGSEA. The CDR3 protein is CSEYQGMSSYEQYF. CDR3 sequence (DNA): TGCAGCGAATATCAGGGAATGAGTTCCTACGAGCAGTACTTC.

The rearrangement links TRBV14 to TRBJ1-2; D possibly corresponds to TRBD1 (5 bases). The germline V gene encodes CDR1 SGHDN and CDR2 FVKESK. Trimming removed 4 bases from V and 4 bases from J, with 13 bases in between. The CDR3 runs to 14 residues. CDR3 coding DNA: TGTGCCAGCAGCCCGCCTGGGGGGAGCTATGGCTACACCTTC. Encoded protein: CASSPPGGSYGYTF.

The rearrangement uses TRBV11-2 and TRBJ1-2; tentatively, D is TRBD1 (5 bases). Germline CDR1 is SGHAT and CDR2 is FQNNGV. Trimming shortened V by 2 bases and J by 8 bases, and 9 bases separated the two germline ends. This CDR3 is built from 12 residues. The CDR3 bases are TGTGCCAGCAGCTTAACCGGGGACGGCTACACCTTC. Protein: CASSLTGDGYTF.

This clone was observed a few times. CDR3 nucleotides: TGTGCCAGCAGTGTCAGCGTGTACACCGGGGAGCTGTTTTTT. It specifies CASSVSVYTGELFF. The rearrangement uses TRBV2 and TRBJ2-2; D gene unclear. Germline CDR1 is SNHLY and CDR2 is FYNNEI. Between the trimmed V and J ends, which lost 4 bases and 3 bases, there was a span of 9 bases. This CDR3 contains 14 residues. The whole variable domain, filled in from reference TRBV2 and TRBJ2-2, reads EPEVTQTPSHQVTQMGQEVILRCVPISNHLYFYWYRQILGQKVEFLVSFYNNEISEKSEIFDDQFSVERPDGSNFTLKIRSTKLEDSAMYFCASSVSVYTGELFFGEGSRLTVL.